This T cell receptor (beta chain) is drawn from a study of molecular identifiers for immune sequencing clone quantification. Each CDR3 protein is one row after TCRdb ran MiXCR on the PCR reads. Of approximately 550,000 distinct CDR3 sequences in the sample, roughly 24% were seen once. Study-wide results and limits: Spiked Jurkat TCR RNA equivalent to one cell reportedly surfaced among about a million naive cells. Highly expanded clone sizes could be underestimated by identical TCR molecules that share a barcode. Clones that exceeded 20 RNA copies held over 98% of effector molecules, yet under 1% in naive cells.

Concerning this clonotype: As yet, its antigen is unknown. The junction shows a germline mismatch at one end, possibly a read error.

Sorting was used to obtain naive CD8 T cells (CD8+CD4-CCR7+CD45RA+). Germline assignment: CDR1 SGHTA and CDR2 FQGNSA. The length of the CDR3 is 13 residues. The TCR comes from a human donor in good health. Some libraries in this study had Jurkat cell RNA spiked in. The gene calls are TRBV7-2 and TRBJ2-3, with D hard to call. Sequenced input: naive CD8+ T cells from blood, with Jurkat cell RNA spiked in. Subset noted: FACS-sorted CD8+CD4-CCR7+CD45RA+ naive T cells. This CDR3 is CASSLASTDMQYF. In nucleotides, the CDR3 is TGTGCCAGCAGCTTAGCTAGCACAGATATGCAGTATTTT.